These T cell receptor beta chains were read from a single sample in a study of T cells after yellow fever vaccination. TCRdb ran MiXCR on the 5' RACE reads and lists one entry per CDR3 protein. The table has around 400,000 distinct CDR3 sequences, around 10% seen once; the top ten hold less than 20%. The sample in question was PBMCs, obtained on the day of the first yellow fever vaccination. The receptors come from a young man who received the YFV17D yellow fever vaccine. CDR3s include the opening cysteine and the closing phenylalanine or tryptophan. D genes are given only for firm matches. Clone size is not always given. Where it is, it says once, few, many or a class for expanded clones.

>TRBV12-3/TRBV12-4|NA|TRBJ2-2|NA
TGTGCCAGCGGTCAGGACACCGGGGAGCTGTTTTTT
CASGQDTGELFF
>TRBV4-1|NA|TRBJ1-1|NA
TGCGCCAGCAGCCAGACCATTGCCCCTGAAGCTTTCTTT
CASSQTIAPEAFF
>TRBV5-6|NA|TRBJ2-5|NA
TGTGCCAGCAGCTTGGACACGAAGACCCAGTACTTC
CASSLDTKTQYF
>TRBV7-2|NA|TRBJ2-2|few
TGTGCCAGCAGCCATCGCCCGGGACGGACCGGGGAGCTGTTTTTT
CASSHRPGRTGELFF
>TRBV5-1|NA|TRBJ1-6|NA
TGCGCCAGCAGCTTGGCCGGCGGTAATTCACCCCTCCACTTT
CASSLAGGNSPLHF
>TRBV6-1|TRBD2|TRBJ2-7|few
TGTGCCAGCAGAGGCTCTAGCGGGGGGACCTACGAGCAGTACTTC
CASRGSSGGTYEQYF
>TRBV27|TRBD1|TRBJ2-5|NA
TGTGCCAGCAGTTCCGACAGGGGCCTCCAAGAGACCCAGTACTTC
CASSSDRGLQETQYF
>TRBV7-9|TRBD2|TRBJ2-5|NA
TGTGCCAGCAGCTCGCGGACTAGCGGCGTTCAAGAGACCCAGTACTTC
CASSSRTSGVQETQYF
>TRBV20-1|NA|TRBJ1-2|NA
TGCAGTGCTAGAGAAGGTGTAGACTATGGCTACACCTTC
CSAREGVDYGYTF
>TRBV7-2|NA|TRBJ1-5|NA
TGTGCCAGCAGCTTAGGGCCCTTACGAAATCAGCCCCAGCATTTT
CASSLGPLRNQPQHF
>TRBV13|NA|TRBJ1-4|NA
TGTGCCAGCAGCCCCGGGTTCGGGTGTGAAAAACTGTTTTTT
CASSPGFGCEKLFF
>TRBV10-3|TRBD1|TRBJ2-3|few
TGTGCCATCAGTCGACAGGGCCCCGACACAGATACGCAGTATTTT
CAISRQGPDTDTQYF
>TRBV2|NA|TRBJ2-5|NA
TGTGCCAGCAGTGTTTGGGCGACTGAGACCCAGTACTTC
CASSVWATETQYF
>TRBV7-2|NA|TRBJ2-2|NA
TGTGCCAGCAGCTTATTACCCCTTGCGGGCGGGGAGCTGTTTTTT
CASSLLPLAGGELFF
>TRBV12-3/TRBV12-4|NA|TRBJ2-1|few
TGTGCCAGCACCCTGGGGGACTCCTACAATGAGCAGTTCTTC
CASTLGDSYNEQFF
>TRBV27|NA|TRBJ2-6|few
TGTGCCAGCAGTTTCTTTTGGTCTGGGGCCAACGTCCTGACTTTC
CASSFFWSGANVLTF
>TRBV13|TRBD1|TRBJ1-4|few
TGTGCCAGCAGCTCCCGACAGGGTGATGAAAAACTGTTTTTT
CASSSRQGDEKLFF
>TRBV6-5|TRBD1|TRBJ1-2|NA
TGTGCCAGCAGTTACTCCGGGACAGGGCTTGGTAACTATGGCTACACCTTC
CASSYSGTGLGNYGYTF
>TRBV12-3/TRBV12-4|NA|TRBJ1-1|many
TGTGCCAGCAGTTTCGCACCGAACACTGAAGCTTTCTTT
CASSFAPNTEAFF
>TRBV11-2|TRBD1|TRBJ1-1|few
TGTGCCAGCAGCCCCAACTCAGGGGGGGAAGCTTTCTTT
CASSPNSGGEAFF
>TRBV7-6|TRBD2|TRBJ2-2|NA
TGTGCCAGCAGCCCCTCCCCTCGAGCGGGGGGGCTCGGGGAGCTGTTTTTT
CASSPSPRAGGLGELFF
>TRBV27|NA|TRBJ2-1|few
TGTGCCAGCAGTATGAGAAGGGACCAGCAGTTCTTC
CASSMRRDQQFF
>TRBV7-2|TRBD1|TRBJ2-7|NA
TGTGCCAGCAGCTTAGGGTCAAAGACAGGGGGATACGAGCAGTACTTC
CASSLGSKTGGYEQYF
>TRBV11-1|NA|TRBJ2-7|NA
TGTGCCAGCAGCTGGGGTGGCGGATCCTTCGAGCAGTACTTC
CASSWGGGSFEQYF
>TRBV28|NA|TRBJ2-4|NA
TGTGCCAGCAGTTTATACAGGGTAAACATTCAGTACTTC
CASSLYRVNIQYF
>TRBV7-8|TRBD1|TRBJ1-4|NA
TGTGCCAGCGGGGGGACAGCTATACCAGAAAAACTGTTTTTT
CASGGTAIPEKLFF
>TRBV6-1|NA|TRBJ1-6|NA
TGTGCCAGCAGCCGTAAGGTCGATTCACCCCTCCACTTT
CASSRKVDSPLHF
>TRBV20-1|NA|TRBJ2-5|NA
TGCAGTGCTAGCCCCGACTACCAACAAGAGACCCAGTACTTC
CSASPDYQQETQYF
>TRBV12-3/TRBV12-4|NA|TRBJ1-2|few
TGTGCCAGCAGGTACCCGGGGCTTTTGAATGGCTACACCTTC
CASRYPGLLNGYTF
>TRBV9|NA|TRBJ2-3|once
TGTGCCAGCAGCGTGATATCGGGTACGCAGTATTTT
CASSVISGTQYF
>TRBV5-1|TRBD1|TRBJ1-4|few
TGCGCCAGCAGCTTGTACAGGGGCAGTGAAAAACTGTTTTTT
CASSLYRGSEKLFF
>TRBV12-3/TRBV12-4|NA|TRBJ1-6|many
TGTGCCAGCAGCCAGGGTGTGGGGAATTCACCCCTCCACTTT
CASSQGVGNSPLHF
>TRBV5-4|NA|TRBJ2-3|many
TGTGCCAGCGGACTGGCGGAGCAGAGCACAGATACGCAGTATTTT
CASGLAEQSTDTQYF
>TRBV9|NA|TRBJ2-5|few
TGTGCCAGCAGCCCCATCGTTGAAGAGACCCAGTACTTC
CASSPIVEETQYF
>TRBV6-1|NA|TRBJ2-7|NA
TGTGCCAGCAGCCACACCGACAGAACCTACGAGCAGTACTTC
CASSHTDRTYEQYF
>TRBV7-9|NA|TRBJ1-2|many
TGTGCCAGCAGCTTAGAAGGCGGGAACTATGGCTACACCTTC
CASSLEGGNYGYTF
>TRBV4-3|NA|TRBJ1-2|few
TGCGCCAGCAGCCAGCGGGCCGACTATGGCTACACCTTC
CASSQRADYGYTF
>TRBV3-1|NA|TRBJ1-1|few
TGTGCCAGCAGCCAAGATATCCAGGGAGGCACTGAAGCTTTCTTT
CASSQDIQGGTEAFF
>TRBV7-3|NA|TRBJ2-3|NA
TGTGCCAGCAGCTTAGGGGGACGGGGAACTAGCACAGATACGCAGTATTTT
CASSLGGRGTSTDTQYF
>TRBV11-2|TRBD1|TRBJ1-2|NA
TGTGCCAGCAGCCGGACAGGGTTTCTTGGCTACACCTTC
CASSRTGFLGYTF
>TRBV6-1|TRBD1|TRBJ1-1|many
TGTGCCAGCAGTGACCGGACAGGAGGGGAGACTGAAGCTTTCTTT
CASSDRTGGETEAFF
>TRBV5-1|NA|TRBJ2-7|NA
TGCGCCAGCAGCCAAGGGAGCTCCTACGAGCAGTACTTC
CASSQGSSYEQYF